The clone carrying this TCR beta chain was observed many times. Germline CDR1 and CDR2: MNHEY and SVGAGI. The CDR3 spans 14 residues. Trimming took off 2 bases at V and 4 bases at J, with 11 bases between the two ends. For repertoire sequencing, the TCR beta CDR3 regions were amplified from RNA transcripts. First-round RT-PCR relied on HTBI primers, and a second-round multiplex PCR came next. TCRdb redid the calling of the multiplex PCR reads with MiXCR, one entry per CDR3 protein. This sample has hundreds of thousands of distinct CDR3 sequences, with roughly 21% found just once. This entry is derived from a study of Graves' ophthalmopathy and Graves' hyperthyroidism. More than 7.5 ml of fresh blood yielded the PBMCs by density gradient.

The TCR originated in a woman between 18 and 30 years old with stable Graves' hyperthyroidism. The chain employs TRBV6-5 and TRBJ1-2; D gene ambiguous. Sequenced sample: peripheral blood. CDR3 in DNA: TGTGCCAGCAGTTACGACAAGTTATTCTATGGCTACACCTTC. It translates to CASSYDKLFYGYTF.